The 15 T cell receptor beta chains in this list originate from one sample, sequenced in a study of T cell responses to AZD1222 COVID-19 vaccine (dated by TCRdb to about 2021). The library relied on the immunoSEQ multiplex PCR assay. The table comes from immuneACCESS by way of TCRdb, which keeps in-frame sequences with V and J called. Part of the clones is missing from these tables; in studies checked, under half for an unresolved V gene and the rest for unknown reasons. The sample data list about 110,000 clones, and 89% of these were observed just once. The leading ten clones occupy roughly 3.2% of the sample. In light of the paper, this sample's time point label describes: baseline before first vaccination. The treatment or condition label of this sample denotes: meningococcal conjugate vaccine given as trial control. The sequences come from peripheral blood, collected on day 0 of MenACWY control vaccination. The source of these receptors is an adult in good health.

This clone was observed a few times. The V and J genes are TRBV4-3 and TRBJ2-2; 8 bases line up with TRBD2. Germline V CDR1 and CDR2: LGHNA, YSLEER. The ends lost 0 bases at V and 7 bases at J; junction bases unmatched: 16. CDR3 size: 19 residues. The CDR3 coding sequence is TGCGCCAGCAGCCAAGAGATAGTAGCGGGGTTCGGTGGAGACGGGGAGCTGTTTTTT. Translation gives CASSQEIVAGFGGDGELFF.

The chain is built from TRBV9 and TRBJ2-7; weak D call: TRBD2 (5 bases). From germline, CDR1 is SGDLS and CDR2 YYNGEE. The CDR3 totals 13 residues. The V end was cut by 4 bases, the J end by 5 bases, with 13 bases between. The CDR3 DNA is TGTGCCAGCAGCCCGGGTGGGAGTAACGAGCAGTACTTC. Its translation: CASSPGGSNEQYF.

This clone was recorded only once. The chain recombines TRBV4-2 with TRBJ2-7; possibly TRBD2 for D (6 bases). CDR1 and CDR2 from the germline V gene are LGHNA and YNFKEQ. The CDR3 has 15 residues. V was shortened by 3 bases and J by 0 bases, with 12 bases between the two germline ends. CDR3 sequence (DNA): TGTGCCAGCAGCCACGAAGTCGGGGGCTCCTACGAGCAGTACTTC. Protein product: CASSHEVGGSYEQYF.

The V call is TRBV5-1, the J call TRBJ2-3; a weak D match, TRBD1 (5 bases). There are 14 residues in the CDR3. The V and J ends lost 5 bases and 4 bases respectively, with 14 bases between them. Germline CDR1 is SGHRS and CDR2 is YFSETQ. In DNA, the CDR3 is TGCGCCAGCAGTCGCCTCAGGGTCCCAGATACGCAGTATTTT. This codes for CASSRLRVPDTQYF. The whole variable domain, filled in from reference TRBV5-1 and TRBJ2-3, reads KAGVTQTPRYLIKTRGQQVTLSCSPISGHRSVSWYQQTPGQGLQFLFEYFSETQRNKGNFPGRFSGRQFSNSRSEMNVSTLELGDSALYLCASSRLRVPDTQYFGPGTRLTVL.

The chain combines TRBV5-1 with TRBJ1-2; the D gene is possibly TRBD1 (5 bases). This CDR3 comprises 16 residues. Germline V lookup: CDR1 SGHRS, CDR2 YFSETQ. Trimming pared 4 bases from V and 0 bases from J, leaving 16 bases between. The CDR3 DNA sequence: TGCGCCAGCAGCCCTGACAGCACTAGGACTAACTATGGCTACACCTTC. Amino acids: CASSPDSTRTNYGYTF. The variable domain in full, with the rest retrieved from reference TRBV5-1 and TRBJ1-2, is KAGVTQTPRYLIKTRGQQVTLSCSPISGHRSVSWYQQTPGQGLQFLFEYFSETQRNKGNFPGRFSGRQFSNSRSEMNVSTLELGDSALYLCASSPDSTRTNYGYTFGSGTRLTVV.

The chain links TRBV7-9 to TRBJ2-1; D might be TRBD1 (6 bases). V lost 5 bases and J lost 9, with 14 bases in between. The CDR3 totals 13 residues. Germline CDR1 reads SEHNR; CDR2 reads FQNEAQ (reference sequence). The CDR3 DNA sequence: TGTGCCAGCAGCACACAATCAGGGGCTGAGCAGTTCTTC. This translates into CASSTQSGAEQFF.

The chain recombines TRBV6-5 with TRBJ2-5; D gene ambiguous. Germline V gene data show CDR1 as MNHEY and CDR2 as SVGAGI. The CDR3 contains 15 residues. V gave up 0 bases and J gave up 4 bases, with 12 bases separating them. CDR3 sequence (DNA): TGTGCCAGCAGTTACTCTATTAGTGGCGGAGAGACCCAGTACTTC. Amino acid sequence: CASSYSISGGETQYF.

The chain has TRBV5-1 and TRBJ2-7, with 7 nucleotides matching TRBD1. Germline V gene lookup returns CDR1 SGHRS and CDR2 YFSETQ. The trim removed 0 bases at V and 3 bases at J, leaving 6 bases unmatched. CDR3 size: 15 residues. The CDR3 here is CASSLDAGGIYEQYF. CDR3 sequence (DNA): TGCGCCAGCAGCTTGGATGCAGGGGGAATCTACGAGCAGTACTTC.

The count of this clone is one. The chain uses TRBV30 and TRBJ1-2; TRBD1 might be the D (6 bases). This CDR3 region has 13 residues. V lost 3 bases to trimming and J lost 1 base, with 9 bases between them. Germline CDR1 reads GTSNPN; CDR2 reads SVGIG (reference sequence). CDR3 in DNA: TGTGCCTGGAGCAGGGGTATTAACTATGGCTACACCTTC. Its translation is CAWSRGINYGYTF. Full variable domain (rest looked up from reference TRBV30 and TRBJ1-2): SQTIHQWPATLVQPVGSPLSLECTVEGTSNPNLYWYRQAAGRGLQLLFYSVGIGQISSEVPQNLSASRPQDRQFILSSKKLLLSDSGFYLCAWSRGINYGYTFGSGTRLTVV.

J is TRBJ1-2 and V is TRBV19, with 7 bases identical to TRBD1. In germline, CDR1 is LNHDA, CDR2 SQIVND (reference sequence). V shed 3 bases, J shed 1 base, and the junction held 2 bases outside the gene matches. This CDR3 is 14 amino acids long. CDR3 region: CASSIDRDNYGYTF. The CDR3 nucleotides read TGTGCCAGTAGTATCGACAGGGATAACTATGGCTACACCTTC.

The CDR3 sequence is CASSYTTDSSYEQYF. The CDR3 DNA follows: TGCGCCAGCAGCTACACGACTGACAGTTCCTACGAGCAGTACTTC. This chain joins TRBV5-1 and TRBJ2-7, with D maybe TRBD1 (5 bases). The CDR3 consists of 15 residues. Trimming removed 3 bases at V and 1 base at J, with 14 bases between. The germline V gene encodes CDR1 SGHRS and CDR2 YFSETQ.

The gene calls are TRBV12-3 or TRBV12-4 and TRBJ1-1; D not resolved. CDR3 size: 13 residues. Trimming pared 5 bases from V and 4 bases from J, leaving 11 bases between. CDR3 amino acids: CASSPLGGTEAFF. CDR3 in DNA: TGTGCCAGCAGTCCCCTGGGTGGCACTGAAGCTTTCTTT.

The chain joins TRBV19 to TRBJ2-2, with no clear D. The CDR3 is 14 residues long. The V gene lost 7 bases and the J gene lost 0 bases, with 9 bases spanning the gap. The V gene's germline CDR1 is LNHDA and CDR2 SQIVND (reference sequence). The DNA for the CDR3 is TGTGCCAGTACCCCACGCTCGAACACCGGGGAGCTGTTTTTT. It is translated as CASTPRSNTGELFF.

The chain carries TRBV2 and TRBJ1-6; 8 bases map to TRBD1. The V gene end was trimmed by 4 bases and the J gene end by 7 bases; junction bases not matched to a gene: 3. The CDR3 spans 14 residues. The germline V gene has CDR1 SNHLY and CDR2 FYNNEI. CDR3 residues: CASSVNRGNSPLHF. The CDR3 DNA reads TGTGCCAGCAGTGTTAACAGGGGGAATTCACCCCTCCACTTT.

This sequence joins TRBV7-2 and TRBJ1-3; perhaps TRBD1 as D (5 bases). The CDR3 spans 15 residues. Germline V CDR1 and CDR2: SGHTA, FQGNSA. With 6 bases removed from V and 4 bases from J, the gap between germline ends came to 16 bases. CDR3 in amino acids: CASRSRGVSGNTIYF. For the CDR3, the DNA is TGTGCCAGCAGATCCCGAGGGGTTTCCGGAAACACCATATATTTT.